The T cell receptor beta chain described here comes from a study of monozygotic twins with inflammatory bowel disease. The UMIs carried a 6-nucleotide sample barcode, and they were added by template switching. TCRdb re-called the 5' RACE reads, yielding one record per CDR3 amino acid sequence without DNA. Recorded for this sample: 330,000 or so distinct CDR3 sequences. Each donor supplied roughly 2.4 ml of blood. Germline V gene sequence: CDR1 LNHDA, CDR2 SQIVND (reference sequence). This CDR3 spans 19 amino acids. The source is a human donor with ulcerative colitis or Crohn's disease, or a healthy co-twin of an affected twin (not recorded which). The sample consisted of blood. The rearrangement links TRBV19 to TRBJ1-5; without DNA, the TCRdb call of TRBD1 cannot be checked. CDR3 residues: CASSIDPLPGQGYNQPQHF.